This T cell receptor (beta chain) was recovered during a study of T-cell memory formation after mild COVID-19. Study details: There were largely donor-specific TCR clusters. Study findings and constraints: Researchers could not confirm that second-wave clones peaking on day 37 targeted SARS-CoV-2. Whereas later expanders leaned CD4+, clones contracting day 15 to 85 showed a balanced CD4/CD8 makeup.

TCR alpha and TCR beta cDNA libraries with sample barcodes and UMIs came from 5'RACE using constant-segment primers. TCRdb recomputed calls from the 5' RACE reads with MiXCR, one row per CDR3 protein. The sample has approximately 89,000 distinct CDR3 sequences, 9.5% to 15% seen once; the top ten hold 40% to 45%. The table lists this clonotype with many counts. Its antigen is currently unknown. This TCR was sampled from a man aged 18-30 years who had mild COVID-19 (a few samples of this study predate the infection). Cell type and time point are not known. The sequencing input was PBMCs or a T cell subset sorted from them (not recorded which).

The CDR3 is CSADYGETQYF. In DNA, the CDR3 is TGCAGCGCCGATTATGGGGAGACCCAGTACTTC. J is TRBJ2-5 and V is TRBV29-1, with no clear D. The CDR3 spans 11 residues. Looked up from germline, CDR1 is SQVTM and CDR2 is ANQGSEA. V was shortened by 7 bases and J by 5 bases, with 11 bases between the two germline ends.